This is a list of T cell receptor beta chains from one sample in a study of T cells after yellow fever vaccination. MiXCR, run by TCRdb on the 5' RACE reads, gives a single entry per CDR3 protein. Of under 550,000 distinct CDR3 sequences listed, 21% are singletons. This sample comprised PBMCs, obtained 21 days after the first yellow fever vaccination. These receptors came from a man between 18 and 35 years old who received the YFV17D yellow fever vaccine. Each CDR3 is given with its conserved first and last residue. The D gene is left open where the match is weak. Part of the rows lack a size; the others show once, few, many or a class for expanded clones.

TRBV5-1	13	TRBJ1-2	TRBD1	.	CASSSGGGDGYTF	TGCGCCAGCAGCTCAGGGGGTGGTGACGGCTACACCTTC
TRBV4-1	14	TRBJ1-2	.	few	CASSRTTENYGYTF	TGCGCCAGCAGCCGAACGACAGAGAACTATGGCTACACCTTC
TRBV12-3/TRBV12-4	12	TRBJ2-7	.	many	CASSLLGHGQYF	TGTGCCAGCAGTTTATTAGGCCATGGGCAGTACTTC
TRBV6-5	14	TRBJ1-1	.	.	CASSYGKMNTEAFF	TGTGCCAGCAGTTACGGCAAAATGAACACTGAAGCTTTCTTT
TRBV6-2/TRBV6-3	14	TRBJ2-3	TRBD2	few	CASTGLAGRDTQYF	TGTGCCAGCACCGGACTAGCGGGTAGAGATACGCAGTATTTT
TRBV29-1	11	TRBJ2-7	.	few	CSVRSRYEQYF	TGCAGCGTCCGGAGTCGGTACGAGCAGTACTTC
TRBV3-1	14	TRBJ1-2	TRBD1	few	CASSPRQGNYGYTF	TGTGCCAGCAGCCCGAGACAGGGGAACTATGGCTACACCTTC
TRBV7-8	17	TRBJ2-3	.	.	CASFPVAGRTATDTQYF	TGTGCCAGCTTCCCCGTCGCGGGGCGGACCGCCACAGATACGCAGTATTTT
TRBV10-3	12	TRBJ2-1	.	.	CAITSRKDEQFF	TGTGCCATCACCTCTAGGAAGGATGAGCAGTTCTTC
TRBV24-1	15	TRBJ2-1	TRBD2	.	CATSDPGGPFNEQFF	TGTGCCACCAGTGACCCGGGGGGGCCATTCAATGAGCAGTTCTTC
TRBV29-1	12	TRBJ2-4	.	.	CSSGDGQNIQYF	TGCAGCTCCGGAGACGGTCAAAACATTCAGTACTTC
TRBV12-3/TRBV12-4	12	TRBJ1-2	.	few	CASSPLIYGYTF	TGTGCCAGCAGTCCTCTCATCTATGGCTACACCTTC
TRBV5-4	15	TRBJ1-5	TRBD1	few	CAVSRGTGRVQPQHF	TGTGCCGTCTCAAGGGGGACAGGGCGGGTTCAGCCCCAGCATTTT
TRBV12-3/TRBV12-4	14	TRBJ2-7	.	few	CASSLLGRVYEQYF	TGTGCCAGCAGTTTACTTGGCAGGGTATACGAGCAGTACTTC
TRBV5-6	18	TRBJ2-2	TRBD2	.	CASSAGLAGGRNTGELFF	TGTGCCAGCAGCGCAGGACTAGCGGGGGGCCGGAACACCGGGGAGCTGTTTTTT
TRBV5-1	16	TRBJ1-6	TRBD1	many	CASSPGGQEYNSPLHF	TGCGCCAGCAGCCCGGGAGGACAGGAATATAATTCACCCCTCCACTTT
TRBV3-1	22	TRBJ2-1	.	.	CASSQDLRVRGPDRSSYNEQFF	TGTGCCAGCAGCCAAGATCTGAGGGTGCGGGGCCCAGACCGTAGCTCCTACAATGAGCAGTTCTTC
TRBV7-8	16	TRBJ2-3	.	.	CASSPHTRGRGDTQYF	TGTGCCAGCAGCCCACATACGCGGGGGCGAGGAGATACGCAGTATTTT
TRBV7-2	14	TRBJ2-7	.	.	CASSFRVHPYEQYF	TGTGCCAGCAGCTTTCGGGTCCACCCCTACGAGCAGTACTTC
TRBV7-8	18	TRBJ2-3	TRBD1	.	CASSLVTGTGGGTDTQYF	TGTGCCAGCAGCTTAGTAACCGGGACAGGGGGCGGCACAGATACGCAGTATTTT
TRBV12-3/TRBV12-4	15	TRBJ1-5	TRBD1	many	CASSSTGYSNQPQHF	TGTGCCAGCAGCTCGACAGGGTATAGCAATCAGCCCCAGCATTTT
TRBV4-1	13	TRBJ2-7	TRBD1	few	CASSTTGGYEQYF	TGCGCCAGCAGTACGACAGGGGGCTACGAGCAGTACTTC
TRBV11-1	18	TRBJ2-3	TRBD2	few	CASSFPLERGTSTDTQYF	TGTGCCAGCAGCTTCCCTCTTGAGCGGGGGACGAGCACAGATACGCAGTATTTT
TRBV6-1	13	TRBJ1-5	.	once	CASSSAPGQPQHF	TGTGCCAGCAGCTCAGCTCCCGGTCAGCCCCAGCATTTT
TRBV7-8	14	TRBJ2-7	TRBD2	.	CASSLSGETYEQYF	TGTGCCAGCAGCTTGAGCGGGGAGACCTACGAGCAGTACTTC
TRBV12-3/TRBV12-4	11	TRBJ1-2	.	.	CASSSWGGYTF	TGTGCCAGCAGTTCTTGGGGTGGCTACACCTTC
TRBV6-5	16	TRBJ1-2	.	.	CASSYVQQGYPYGYTF	TGTGCCAGCAGTTACGTACAACAGGGATATCCCTATGGCTACACCTTC
TRBV29-1	15	TRBJ1-3	.	.	CSVEDPQASGNTIYF	TGCAGCGTTGAAGATCCCCAGGCCTCTGGAAACACCATATATTTT
TRBV28	15	TRBJ2-5	TRBD1	.	CASSSGQRYQETQYF	TGTGCCAGCAGTTCGGGACAGCGATACCAAGAGACCCAGTACTTC
TRBV7-3	15	TRBJ2-3	TRBD1	.	CASSRNRGRTDTQYF	TGTGCCAGCAGCCGGAACAGGGGCCGCACAGATACGCAGTATTTT
TRBV9	14	TRBJ2-5	.	.	CASSVGGLSETQYF	TGTGCCAGCAGCGTAGGGGGGTTAAGCGAGACCCAGTACTTC
TRBV7-9	16	TRBJ2-1	TRBD1	.	CASSDPGQGSNNEQFF	TGTGCCAGCAGCGATCCGGGACAGGGGTCTAACAATGAGCAGTTCTTC
TRBV28	14	TRBJ1-2	.	.	CASSLRTENYGYTF	TGTGCCAGCAGTTTAAGGACGGAGAACTATGGCTACACCTTC
TRBV4-1	13	TRBJ1-1	.	.	CASSQDGGRKAFF	TGCGCCAGCAGCCAGGATGGGGGCAGGAAAGCTTTCTTT
TRBV7-9	15	TRBJ2-2	TRBD1	.	CASSLAGQDAGELFF	TGTGCCAGCAGCTTAGCTGGACAGGACGCCGGGGAGCTGTTTTTT
TRBV12-3/TRBV12-4	16	TRBJ1-5	TRBD1	.	CASSHGTGGSNQPQHF	TGTGCCAGCAGCCACGGGACAGGGGGAAGCAATCAGCCCCAGCATTTT
TRBV21-1	14	TRBJ1-2	.	.	CASSAPGGYYGYTF	TGTGCCAGCAGCGCCCCAGGGGGCTACTATGGCTACACCTTC
TRBV5-1	15	TRBJ2-5	.	.	CASSLARGLQETQYF	TGCGCCAGCAGCTTGGCGAGAGGCCTTCAAGAGACCCAGTACTTC
TRBV7-6	14	TRBJ2-7	.	few	CASSSNAPPSEQYF	TGTGCCAGCAGTTCTAACGCGCCTCCTTCCGAGCAGTACTTC
TRBV14	13	TRBJ1-4	.	few	CASSGARNEKLFF	TGTGCCAGCAGCGGGGCCCGAAATGAAAAACTGTTTTTT
TRBV5-1	13	TRBJ1-1	.	many	CASSPGTGTEAFF	TGCGCCAGCAGCCCCGGTACAGGCACTGAAGCTTTCTTT
TRBV4-3	13	TRBJ2-5	.	few	CASSQVGTRAQYF	TGCGCCAGCAGCCAAGTGGGGACTCGGGCCCAGTACTTC
TRBV20-1	20	TRBJ2-1	TRBD2	.	CSAPAPLLAGGPNSYNEQFF	TGCAGTGCCCCAGCCCCTCTACTAGCGGGGGGGCCTAACTCCTACAATGAGCAGTTCTTC
TRBV12-3/TRBV12-4	15	TRBJ1-2	TRBD1	few	CASSAGTGGNYGYTF	TGTGCCAGCAGCGCCGGGACAGGGGGTAACTATGGCTACACCTTC
TRBV10-1	11	TRBJ1-1	.	few	CASSAGTEAFF	TGCGCCAGCAGTGCGGGGACTGAAGCTTTCTTT
TRBV20-1	14	TRBJ1-5	TRBD1	few	CSARATGPDQPQHF	TGCAGTGCTAGAGCGACAGGGCCAGATCAGCCCCAGCATTTT
TRBV28	15	TRBJ1-3	TRBD1	.	CASKESGTGGNTIYF	TGTGCCAGCAAAGAAAGCGGGACAGGGGGAAACACCATATATTTT
TRBV5-1	15	TRBJ2-2	.	many	CASSLAGANTGELFF	TGCGCCAGCAGCTTGGCAGGGGCAAACACCGGGGAGCTGTTTTTT
TRBV10-3	16	TRBJ2-5	.	few	CAISDYRAGPGETQYF	TGTGCCATCAGTGATTATAGGGCAGGCCCCGGAGAGACCCAGTACTTC
TRBV20-1	14	TRBJ2-5	.	few	CSARELGHQETQYF	TGCAGTGCTAGAGAGTTAGGGCACCAAGAGACCCAGTACTTC
TRBV3-1	13	TRBJ1-1	TRBD1	few	CASRPDRAGTAFF	TGTGCCAGCAGACCCGACAGGGCTGGTACAGCTTTCTTT
TRBV18	14	TRBJ2-5	.	.	CASSQASPPGTQYF	TGTGCCAGCTCACAGGCCTCGCCCCCCGGGACCCAGTACTTC
TRBV21-1	16	TRBJ2-1	.	.	CASSKEPSGRYNEQFF	TGTGCCAGCAGCAAGGAACCAAGCGGCAGGTACAATGAGCAGTTCTTC
TRBV12-3/TRBV12-4	16	TRBJ2-5	TRBD1	.	CASSLPGQGSRETQYF	TGTGCCAGCAGTCTCCCGGGACAGGGGAGTAGAGAGACCCAGTACTTC